Presented here are 5 T cell receptor beta chains from one specimen sequenced in a study of cytomegalovirus exposure and HLA in healthy donors. Primers included in the PCR were 60 Vbeta and 13 Jbeta primers. Libraries were prepared by immunoSEQ multiplex PCR; TCRdb keeps only in-frame clonotypes and omits some of them. The table records about 150,000 clones, 70% to 80% of them present only once. Sequencing was done on a sample of PBMCs. These TCRs come from a human donor in good health.

This clone was seen only once. V gene TRBV11-1 combines with J gene TRBJ2-5, with TRBD2 matching 12 bases. Germline V CDR1 and CDR2: SGHAT, FQDESV (reference sequence). Losses at the gene ends were 5 bases for V and 0 bases for J; bases not matched to a gene: 10. This CDR3 region has 18 residues. CDR3 protein: CASSPRASGRADQETQYF. The CDR3, as DNA: TGTGCCAGCAGCCCACGGGCTAGCGGGAGGGCCGACCAAGAGACCCAGTACTTC.

The chain employs TRBV27 and TRBJ1-1; 10 bases fit TRBD1. The CDR3 extends over 14 amino acids. The V gene's germline CDR1 is MNHEY and CDR2 SMNVEV (reference sequence). The V gene end was trimmed by 6 bases and the J gene end by 5 bases; junction bases not matched to a gene: 6. This CDR3 is CASSSPGQGTEAFF. CDR3 bases: TGTGCCAGCAGCAGTCCGGGACAGGGGACTGAAGCTTTCTTT.

V usage is TRBV5-5 and J usage is TRBJ1-3; D remains ambiguous. CDR3 length: 13 amino acids. V lost 2 bases, J lost 3 bases, and 6 bases lay in between. Per the germline V gene, CDR1 is SGHKS and CDR2 is YYEKEE (reference sequence). CDR3 DNA sequence: TGTGCCAGCAGCTTAATCATTGGAAACACCATATATTTT. This sequence encodes CASSLIIGNTIYF.

This clone appeared a few times. This chain links TRBV7-8 with TRBJ2-7; D is possibly TRBD1 (6 bases). Germline V gives CDR1 SGHVS, CDR2 FQNEAQ. The CDR3 has 14 amino acids. The V end was cut by 4 bases, the J end by 6 bases, with 16 bases between. CDR3 nucleotide sequence: TGTGCCAGCAGCTCCGTCACAGGGATCGGCGAGCAGTACTTC. Translated, it gives CASSSVTGIGEQYF.

V gene TRBV2 combines with J gene TRBJ2-2; 11 bases agree with TRBD2. Germline loops: CDR1 SNHLY, CDR2 FYNNEI. Germline trimming cut 8 bases from V and 4 bases from J; bases unmatched to any gene: 6. The length of the CDR3 is 15 residues. This CDR3 reads CASVIAGGGTGELFF. The DNA for the CDR3 is TGTGCCAGCGTTATAGCGGGGGGGGGCACCGGGGAGCTGTTTTTT. Full variable domain (remainder filled in from reference TRBV2 and TRBJ2-2): EPEVTQTPSHQVTQMGQEVILRCVPISNHLYFYWYRQILGQKVEFLVSFYNNEISEKSEIFDDQFSVERPDGSNFTLKIRSTKLEDSAMYFCASVIAGGGTGELFFGEGSRLTVL.